The sequence of this T cell receptor beta chain was determined in a study of Graves' ophthalmopathy and Graves' hyperthyroidism. Whole-study findings and limits: Detection in blood was also observed for most expanded thyroid clonotypes above 0.001 frequency.

As the template, RNA transcripts were used to amplify TCR beta CDR3 regions. Investigators did first-round RT-PCR with HTBI primers, then second-round multiplex PCR. TCRdb itself ran the multiplex PCR reads through MiXCR, one entry per CDR3 protein. In the table there are 340,000 or so distinct CDR3 sequences, roughly 17% of which are singletons. Among the exclusions were patients with other autoimmune diseases, uncontrolled infections, pregnancy or lactation. It was from more than 9 ml of fresh peripheral blood that the PBMCs came. This CDR3 contains 13 residues. Germline lookup yields CDR1 LNHNV and CDR2 YYDKDF (reference sequence). The germline V and J ends were trimmed by 4 bases and 7 bases, with 8 bases remaining between them. Many counts were recorded for this clonotype. As yet, its antigen is unknown.

The receptor's source is an adult man with Graves' ophthalmopathy. The chain links TRBV15 to TRBJ1-6, with D uncertain. The specimen was peripheral blood. The CDR3 region is CATSIGMNSPLHF. CDR3 bases: TGTGCCACCAGCATCGGAATGAATTCACCCCTCCACTTT.